Here is one TCR beta chain with its context. What it binds is unknown. MiXCR, run by TCRdb on the 5' RACE reads, gives a single entry per CDR3 protein. The sample includes 240,000 or so distinct CDR3 sequences, 6% to 7.5% seen only once; the top ten take approximately 0.85%. Germline CDR1 reads MNHEY; CDR2 reads SVGAGI. V was pared by 4 bases and J by 15 bases, with 19 bases between. The CDR3 consists of 13 residues. The data were taken from a study of T cells after yellow fever vaccination. Background on the study: SMART-Seq v4 Ultra Low Input handled preparation of low-cell-number fractions.

Whole-study findings and limits: Researchers noted that a small share of clonotypes showed up in both CD4 and CD8 compartments. Subsequent to the booster, the majority of primary-vaccination clones reappeared (roughly 96% CD4, about 90% CD8). A secondary response was less intense yet reached its peak sooner, at day 5 versus 15.

This rearrangement joins TRBV6-5 to TRBJ2-1; tentatively, D is TRBD1 (6 bases). This specimen consisted of CD4+ T cells sorted from PBMCs, obtained 15 days after the yellow fever booster vaccination. The clonotype originates from a man younger than 45 who received the YFV17D yellow fever vaccine. The CDR3 bases are TGTGCCAGCAGTTCCCACCGGGACAAGTGTCTGTTCTTC. Translation: CASSSHRDKCLFF.